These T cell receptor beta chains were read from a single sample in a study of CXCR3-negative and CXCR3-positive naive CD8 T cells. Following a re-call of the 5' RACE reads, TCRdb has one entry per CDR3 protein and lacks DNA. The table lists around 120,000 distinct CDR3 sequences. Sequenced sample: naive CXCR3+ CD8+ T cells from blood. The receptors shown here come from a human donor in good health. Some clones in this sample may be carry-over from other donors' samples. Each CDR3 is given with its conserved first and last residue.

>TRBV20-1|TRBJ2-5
CSARDLRDAGETQYF
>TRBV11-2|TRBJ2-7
CASSLGVQGGEEREQYF
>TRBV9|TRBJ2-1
CASSVAYNEQFF
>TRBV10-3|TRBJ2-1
CAVRDRDDNEQFF
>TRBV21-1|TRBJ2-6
CASSESSGANVLTF
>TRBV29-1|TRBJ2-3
CSVDLERGDGGFTDTQYF
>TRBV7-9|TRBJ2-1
CAIERGDEQFF
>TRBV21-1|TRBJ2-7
CASLGDRVGFDEQYF
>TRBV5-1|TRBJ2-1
CASGKRELAGDGEQFF
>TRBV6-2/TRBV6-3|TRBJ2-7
CASTEPGLGLKEQYF
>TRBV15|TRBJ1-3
CATSSVRDFSRSGNTIYF
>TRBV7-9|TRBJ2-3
CASRDLGDTQYF
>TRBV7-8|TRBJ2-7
CASSHHPDPYEQYF
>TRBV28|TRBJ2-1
CASSLRGTGYSYNEQFF
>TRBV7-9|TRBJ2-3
CASSLGQASPTDTQYF
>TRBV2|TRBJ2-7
CASWAGGYEQYF
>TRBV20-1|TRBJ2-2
CSARDGRDTGELFF
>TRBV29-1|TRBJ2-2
CSVEVVSGELFF
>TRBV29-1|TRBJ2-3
CSVVAGRVLGDTQYF
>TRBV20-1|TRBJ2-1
CSAREGLDLNEQFF
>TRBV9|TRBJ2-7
CASSVATDSSYEQYF
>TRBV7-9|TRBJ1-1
CASSRSTANTEAFF
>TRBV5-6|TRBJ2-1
CASSSPGPGDPTEWQFF
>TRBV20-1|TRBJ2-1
CSARSPLAEHEQFF
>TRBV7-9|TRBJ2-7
CASSQGTQSPYEQYF
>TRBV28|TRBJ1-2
CASSYYLTGTDGYTF
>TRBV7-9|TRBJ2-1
CASSHMADEQFF